Following are 28 T cell receptor beta chains from one sample sequenced in a study of blood T cell repertoires in COVID-19. TCRdb's copy holds only in-frame clones and misses some; the assay was immunoSEQ multiplex PCR. This table holds 170,000 or so clones, around 87% found once. Material: peripheral blood. These receptors were collected from a man aged 35 to 55 with active or convalescent COVID-19.

V and J are TRBV19 and TRBJ2-1; 11 bases match TRBD2. Per germline, CDR1 LNHDA and CDR2 SQIVND (reference sequence). CDR3 size: 23 residues. The ends lost 5 bases at V and 0 bases at J; junction bases unmatched: 24. CDR3: CASSGAGEGLAGGLLTSYNEQFF. The CDR3 nucleotides read TGTGCCAGTAGTGGGGCCGGTGAGGGTCTAGCGGGGGGCCTACTTACCTCCTACAATGAGCAGTTCTTC.

J is TRBJ2-7 and V is TRBV6-8; weak D call: TRBD2 (5 bases). CDR3 size: 19 residues. The V gene lost 2 bases and the J gene lost 3 bases, with 26 bases spanning the gap. CDR1 is MNHGY and CDR2 is SAAAGT in the germline V gene. The CDR3 sequence: CASSYKPEGGGAPVYEQYF. CDR3 coding DNA: TGTGCCAGCAGTTACAAACCCGAAGGCGGAGGAGCGCCTGTCTACGAGCAGTACTTC.

V and J are TRBV29-1 and TRBJ1-1; D not certain. With 5 bases removed from V and 1 base from J, the gap between germline ends came to 8 bases. Germline CDR1 SQVTM, CDR2 ANQGSEA. CDR3 length: 12 residues. CDR3 region: CSVLDWNTEAFF. CDR3 DNA: TGCAGCGTTTTGGACTGGAACACTGAAGCTTTCTTT.

This rearrangement joins TRBV9 to TRBJ1-1; D not certain. V lost 2 bases and J lost 7, with 9 bases in between. Germline V lookup: CDR1 SGDLS, CDR2 YYNGEE. There are 12 residues in the CDR3. The CDR3: CASSVRDGEAFF. In DNA, the CDR3 is TGTGCCAGCAGCGTTCGAGATGGTGAAGCTTTCTTT.

This clone came up once. The chain couples TRBV27 to TRBJ2-2; possibly TRBD2 for D (6 bases). The CDR3 loop spans 14 amino acids. The V end lost 3 bases, the J end lost 5 bases, and 10 bases lay between the germline ends. CDR1 is MNHEY, CDR2 SMNVEV, per germline (reference sequence). CDR3 loop: CASSLRRVTGELFF. The CDR3 nucleotides are TGTGCCAGCAGTTTGAGGAGGGTAACCGGGGAGCTGTTTTTT.

The chain couples TRBV6-2 or TRBV6-3 to TRBJ1-6; a possible D gene is TRBD1 (6 bases). This CDR3 is 11 amino acids long. V lost 5 bases and J 10 bases, leaving 6 bases between the germline ends. CDR1 is MNHEY, CDR2 SVGEGT, per germline. The CDR3 DNA follows: TGTGCCAGCAGTACAGGGTCACCCCTCCACTTT. The encoded protein is CASSTGSPLHF.

The chain employs TRBV10-3 and TRBJ1-3, with D possibly being TRBD1 (5 bases). With 2 bases removed from V and 2 bases from J, the gap between germline ends came to 10 bases. This CDR3 contains 15 residues. Looked up from germline, CDR1 is ENHRY and CDR2 is SYGVKD. The CDR3 DNA follows: TGTGCCATCAGTGAGAACGGGGGAGCTGGAAACACCATATATTTT. As protein: CAISENGGAGNTIYF.

The chain links TRBV9 to TRBJ1-2; 7 positions agree with TRBD1. This CDR3 is built from 15 residues. J lost 7 bases, V lost 7 bases, and 16 bases had no gene match. CDR1 is SGDLS, CDR2 YYNGEE, per germline. CDR3 protein: CASSESNRGEFGYTF. In nucleotides, the CDR3 is TGTGCCAGCTCCGAATCAAACAGGGGAGAGTTTGGCTACACCTTC.

The gene calls are TRBV11-1 and TRBJ1-2; D remains ambiguous. Trimming stripped 3 bases from V and 3 bases from J, with 14 bases between. CDR3 length: 15 residues. Germline CDR1 is SGHAT and CDR2 is FQDESV (reference sequence). CDR3 protein: CASSLTRVSDYGYTF. CDR3 coding DNA: TGTGCCAGCAGCTTGACCAGAGTCAGCGACTATGGCTACACCTTC.

The chain recombines TRBV19 with TRBJ2-3; 8 bases align to TRBD1. Germline V gene sequence: CDR1 LNHDA, CDR2 SQIVND (reference sequence). The V segment lost 9 bases and the J segment 1 base; nucleotides outside the gene matches: 6. The CDR3 extends over 14 amino acids. CDR3 loop: CASRGLAGTDTQYF. CDR3 DNA sequence: TGTGCCAGCAGGGGGCTAGCTGGCACAGATACGCAGTATTTT.

This clone has just a few counts. V usage is TRBV7-9 and J usage is TRBJ2-2; a possible D gene is TRBD1 (6 bases). Germline V CDR1 and CDR2: SEHNR, FQNEAQ (reference sequence). V was clipped by 6 bases and J by 6 bases, with 11 bases between them. CDR3 length equals 13 residues. The DNA of the CDR3 is TGTGCCAGCAGGTCCGACAGGTCCGGGGAGCTGTTTTTT. This encodes CASRSDRSGELFF. Supplemented by reference TRBV7-9 and TRBJ2-2, the full variable domain reads DTGVSQNPRHKITKRGQNVTFRCDPISEHNRLYWYRQTLGQGPEFLTYFQNEAQLEKSRLLSDRFSAERPKGSFSTLEIQRTEQGDSAMYLCASRSDRSGELFFGEGSRLTVL.

This chain links TRBV3-1 (or the pseudogene TRBV3-2) with TRBJ1-1, with D possibly matching TRBD1 (5 bases). The CDR3 has 14 residues. Germline-derived CDR1 and CDR2 are LGHDT and YNNKEL (reference sequence). The V and J ends lost 4 bases and 1 base respectively, with 10 bases between them. The CDR3 DNA is TGTGCCAGCAGCCCCCGCGACAGGAACACTGAAGCTTTCTTT. This sequence encodes CASSPRDRNTEAFF.

CDR3 protein: CASSPDRGANEQFF. As DNA, the CDR3 is TGTGCCAGCAGCCCGGACAGGGGGGCTAATGAGCAGTTCTTC. The genes are TRBV7-9 and TRBJ2-1; 10 nucleotides align to TRBD1. The CDR3 contains 14 residues. Germline lookup yields CDR1 SEHNR and CDR2 FQNEAQ (reference sequence). J gave up 7 bases and V 5 bases, and 5 bases lay outside the gene matches.

The chain joins TRBV11-2 to TRBJ1-2, with D unresolved. The CDR3 runs to 15 residues. Deletions cut 0 bases from V and 2 bases from J, with 10 bases between. Looked up from germline, CDR1 is SGHAT and CDR2 is FQNNGV. In nucleotides, the CDR3 is TGTGCCAGCAGCTTAGATCTTTTACGGAACTATGGCTACACCTTC. Translated, it gives CASSLDLLRNYGYTF.

The rearrangement uses TRBV6-1 and TRBJ2-5; D not certain. Looked up from germline, CDR1 is MNHNS and CDR2 is SASEGT. This CDR3 contains 14 residues. V dropped 1 base and J dropped 2 bases, with 8 bases sitting between them. This chain's CDR3 is CASSEGLLQETQYF. DNA of the CDR3: TGTGCCAGCAGTGAAGGTCTTCTGCAAGAGACCCAGTACTTC.

This clone was observed a handful of times. The chain employs TRBV2 and TRBJ2-7; 7 bases are shared with TRBD1. CDR1 is SNHLY and CDR2 is FYNNEI in the germline V gene. This CDR3 is built from 13 residues. V shed 7 bases and J 4 bases; nucleotides not matched to a gene: 7. The CDR3 bases are TGTGCCAGCAATCGGGACAGTTTATACGAGCAGTACTTC. It encodes CASNRDSLYEQYF.

V is TRBV5-1 and J is TRBJ2-5, with 7 bases matching TRBD1. Germline V gives CDR1 SGHRS, CDR2 YFSETQ. V lost 4 bases to trimming and J lost 4 bases; unmatched junction nucleotides: 10. The CDR3 is made up of 15 amino acids. The CDR3 bases are TGCGCCAGCAGCAAAATGACAGGGAGTGGAGAGACCCAGTACTTC. Translation: CASSKMTGSGETQYF.

This sequence joins TRBV11-3 and TRBJ2-7; the D gene is possibly TRBD2 (5 bases). CDR3 size: 14 residues. Per the germline V gene, CDR1 is SGHNT and CDR2 is YENEEA. Trimming took off 1 base at V and 3 bases at J, with 10 bases between the two ends. CDR3 region: CASSLGGSNYEQYF. The CDR3 bases are TGTGCCAGCAGCTTAGGCGGGTCGAACTACGAGCAGTACTTC. The variable domain in full, completed from reference TRBV11-3 and TRBJ2-7, reads EAGVVQSPRYKIIEKKQPVAFWCNPISGHNTLYWYLQNLGQGPELLIRYENEEAVDDSQLPKDRFSAERLKGVDSTLKIQPAELGDSAVYLCASSLGGSNYEQYFGPGTRLTVT.

This clone was seen a single time. The rearrangement uses TRBV5-1 and TRBJ2-1; 8 nucleotides agree with TRBD2. Germline V gene lookup returns CDR1 SGHRS and CDR2 YFSETQ. CDR3 length: 15 residues. V lost 4 bases, J lost 4 bases, and 7 bases stayed unmatched. The CDR3: CASSNGGASYNEQFF. In nucleotides, the CDR3 is TGCGCCAGCAGCAACGGGGGGGCATCGTACAATGAGCAGTTCTTC.

The chain couples TRBV6-2 or TRBV6-3 to TRBJ1-6; a possible D gene is TRBD1 (6 bases). The germline gives CDR1 MNHEY, CDR2 SVGEGT. V was shortened by 3 bases and J by 7 bases, with 16 bases between the two germline ends. The CDR3 has 16 amino acids. Here the CDR3 reads CASSYLGANHNSPLHF. CDR3 coding DNA: TGTGCCAGCAGTTATCTGGGGGCGAATCACAATTCACCCCTCCACTTT.

V is TRBV5-1 and J is TRBJ2-7; D uncertain. Germline V gives CDR1 SGHRS, CDR2 YFSETQ. V lost 0 bases and J lost 0, with 4 bases in between. The CDR3 extends over 13 amino acids. As DNA, the CDR3 is TGCGCCAGCAGCTTGGGCAGCTCCTACGAGCAGTACTTC. Its translation is CASSLGSSYEQYF. Drawing the rest from reference TRBV5-1 and TRBJ2-7, the complete variable domain is KAGVTQTPRYLIKTRGQQVTLSCSPISGHRSVSWYQQTPGQGLQFLFEYFSETQRNKGNFPGRFSGRQFSNSRSEMNVSTLELGDSALYLCASSLGSSYEQYFGPGTRLTVT.

The rearrangement links TRBV7-6 to TRBJ1-6; 10 bases agree with TRBD1. CDR1 is SGHVS, CDR2 FNYEAQ, per germline. J lost 6 bases, V lost 4 bases, and 3 bases had no gene match. The length of the CDR3 is 15 residues. The CDR3 nucleotides read TGTGCCAGCAGCTCCCGGACAGGGGGTAATTCACCCCTCCACTTT. Translated, it gives CASSSRTGGNSPLHF.

This chain links TRBV27 with TRBJ2-7, with TRBD1 as a possible D gene (5 bases). Germline V gene sequence: CDR1 MNHEY, CDR2 SMNVEV (reference sequence). V was clipped by 8 bases and J by 4 bases, with 9 bases between them. The CDR3 covers 11 residues. The DNA of the CDR3 is TGTGCCAGCTCTAAGGGGTACGAGCAGTACTTC. Protein product: CASSKGYEQYF.

V gene TRBV19 combines with J gene TRBJ1-2; D may be TRBD1 (6 bases). CDR1 is LNHDA, CDR2 SQIVND, per germline (reference sequence). The germline V and J ends were trimmed by 9 bases and 4 bases, with 21 bases remaining between them. There are 15 residues in the CDR3. The CDR3 DNA follows: TGTGCCAGCGGGAAAGATCACAGGGTCGGCTATGGCTACACCTTC. It translates to CASGKDHRVGYGYTF.

The chain carries TRBV30 and TRBJ2-2; D not certain. Between the trimmed V and J ends, which lost 2 bases and 5 bases, there was a span of 9 bases. This CDR3 has 13 residues. CDR1 is GTSNPN and CDR2 is SVGIG in the germline V gene (reference sequence). In DNA, the CDR3 is TGTGCCTGGAGTCAGAGGAGTACCGGGGAGCTGTTTTTT. This gives the protein CAWSQRSTGELFF.

This chain links TRBV10-3 with TRBJ1-1, with 7 nucleotides matching TRBD1. Trimming removed 8 bases from V and 1 base from J; junction bases left unmatched: 4. CDR1 and CDR2 from the germline V gene are ENHRY and SYGVKD. The CDR3 consists of 13 residues. The CDR3: CAIARGQNTEAFF. CDR3 coding DNA: TGTGCCATCGCGAGGGGGCAGAACACTGAAGCTTTCTTT.

This clone has more than one count but fewer than ten. This sequence joins TRBV5-1 and TRBJ2-3; TRBD2 matches 7 bases. This CDR3 has 16 residues. The J segment lost 5 bases and the V segment lost 3 bases, leaving 12 bases of the junction unmatched. Per the germline V gene, CDR1 is SGHRS and CDR2 is YFSETQ. The CDR3 coding sequence is TGCGCCAGCAGCTCCCTCTCGGCGGGGGTGGTAGATACGCAGTATTTT. This codes for CASSSLSAGVVDTQYF.

The chain carries TRBV19 and TRBJ1-2, with D perhaps TRBD1 (5 bases). The CDR3 contains 15 residues. CDR1 and CDR2 (germline): LNHDA, SQIVND (reference sequence). V lost 5 bases and J 3 bases, leaving 16 bases between the germline ends. In DNA form, the CDR3 reads TGTGCCAGTAGTTCCCCTCCCCCAGGGCACTATGGCTACACCTTC. Its protein is CASSSPPPGHYGYTF.